The rows below give T cell receptor beta chains drawn from one sample of a study of blood T cell repertoires in COVID-19. Profiling relied on immunoSEQ multiplex PCR, and the TCRdb table lists in-frame clones only, not all of them. The sample lists a few hundred thousand clones, 70% to 90% occurring once. Sequencing used peripheral blood. Every receptor here comes from a woman between 55 and 75 years old with COVID-19, enrolled during active disease. CDR3s include the opening cysteine and the closing phenylalanine or tryptophan. Each record gives: D gene, J gene, V gene, clone size, CDR3 DNA, CDR3 protein. The D gene is left open where the match is weak. A clone size is listed for some rows: how often the clone was seen (once, few, many), or a class if it is expanded.

TRBD1 | TRBJ1-2 | TRBV7-2 | . | TGTGCCAGCAGCTTAGAGAAGGGGGCCAGCTACACCTTC | CASSLEKGASYTF
. | TRBJ2-5 | TRBV2 | . | TGTGCCAGCAGTGAAGCCCGGAGGGGGGGCGGAGAGACCCAGTACTTC | CASSEARRGGGETQYF
TRBD2 | TRBJ2-5 | TRBV2 | few | TGTGCCAGCAGTGATCCCAAGACTAGCGGGGGGGCGACACCTCAAGAGACCCAGTACTTC | CASSDPKTSGGATPQETQYF
. | TRBJ1-2 | TRBV5-1 | . | TGCGCCAGCAGCTTGGAGACCCCTTACGGGATATATGGCTACACCTTC | CASSLETPYGIYGYTF
. | TRBJ2-7 | TRBV7-9 | few | TGTGCCAGCAGCGCGACCGGGAGCTACGAGCAGTACTTC | CASSATGSYEQYF
TRBD1 | TRBJ2-7 | TRBV5-5 | . | TGTGCCAGCAGCCGACAGGGAACGCTTGGCGAGCAGTACTTC | CASSRQGTLGEQYF
TRBD1 | TRBJ2-5 | TRBV11-3 | . | TGTGCCAGCAGGCCCAGGGGGCAGGAGACCCAGTACTTC | CASRPRGQETQYF
TRBD1 | TRBJ2-5 | TRBV6-1 | . | TGTGCCAGCAGTGTTAGGGGATCGGGTAGCACAGGGGGACAAGAGACCCAGTACTTC | CASSVRGSGSTGGQETQYF
. | TRBJ2-3 | TRBV5-1 | . | TGCGCCAGCAGCCCAGGGCCCACAGATACGCAGTATTTT | CASSPGPTDTQYF
TRBD2 | TRBJ2-4 | TRBV3-1/TRBV3-2 | . | TGTGCCAGCAGCCAAGAACGGGGGGTAGCCAAAAACATTCAGTACTTC | CASSQERGVAKNIQYF
. | TRBJ2-4 | TRBV3-1/TRBV3-2 | . | TGTGCCAGCAGCCAAGGGATGGGCGGGGTACGGAAAAACATTCAGTACTTC | CASSQGMGGVRKNIQYF
TRBD1 | TRBJ1-5 | TRBV3-1/TRBV3-2 | . | TGTGCCAGCAGCCGACAGGGGGGGGGCAATCAGCCCCAGCATTTT | CASSRQGGGNQPQHF
. | TRBJ1-3 | TRBV20-1 | . | TGCAGTGCTAGTCCCTCGGCCAGCCCAGGCACCATATATTTT | CSASPSASPGTIYF
. | TRBJ2-3 | TRBV5-6 | . | TGTGCCAGCAGGGATGGAGGGTGGGATACGCAGTATTTT | CASRDGGWDTQYF
. | TRBJ1-3 | TRBV21-1 | once | . | CASSKVGGGNTIYF
. | TRBJ1-3 | TRBV5-1 | . | TGCGCCAGCAGCTTGAACTCTGGGGGGACCGGAAACACCATATATTTT | CASSLNSGGTGNTIYF
. | TRBJ1-2 | TRBV4-2 | . | TGTGCCAGCAGCCATCAGGGGTTGGTCTATGGCTACACCTTC | CASSHQGLVYGYTF
TRBD2 | TRBJ2-3 | TRBV4-3 | . | TGCGCCAGCAGCCAAGAGACTAGCGGGGGCCCCTATTCCACAGATACGCAGTATTTT | CASSQETSGGPYSTDTQYF
TRBD1 | TRBJ1-1 | TRBV4-1 | once | TGCGCCAGCAGCCAAGATAGACAGGGGGCTTTCTTT | CASSQDRQGAFF
TRBD1 | TRBJ2-7 | TRBV29-1 | once | TGCAGCGTTGATTCCCAGGGGGCTCGTGACGAGCAGTACTTC | CSVDSQGARDEQYF
TRBD2 | TRBJ2-1 | TRBV6-1 | . | TGTGCCAGCAGTGAGTACGGGGGGACCCAATACAATGAGCAGTTCTTC | CASSEYGGTQYNEQFF
TRBD1 | TRBJ1-3 | TRBV19 | . | TGTGCCAGTAGCCCGCGGAGACAGGGGGCGTATGGAAACACCATATATTTT | CASSPRRQGAYGNTIYF
. | TRBJ2-1 | TRBV23-1 | . | TGCGCCCGCAGTCCTCGGGGGGGGGACAGAGCCTTGGGAAGCTCCTACAATGAGCAGTTCTTC | CARSPRGGDRALGSSYNEQFF
TRBD2 | TRBJ2-7 | TRBV10-3 | . | TGTGCCATCAACGAGCGGGGGGGCCTATGGGAGCAGTACTTC | CAINERGGLWEQYF
TRBD1 | TRBJ2-5 | TRBV6-4 | . | TGTGCCATCAAGGACAGGAGCCAAGAGACCCAGTACTTC | CAIKDRSQETQYF
TRBD1 | TRBJ1-2 | TRBV10-3 | . | TGTGCCATCTCGGACAGGGGCGAGAACTATGGCTACACCTTC | CAISDRGENYGYTF
. | TRBJ1-5 | TRBV6-2/TRBV6-3 | . | TGTGCCAGCAGCAGATCCCTCCTAGGTCAGCCCCAGCATTTT | CASSRSLLGQPQHF
. | TRBJ2-7 | TRBV4-1 | few | TGCGCCAGCAGCCAAACACGGACAGCTAACTACGAGCAGTACTTC | CASSQTRTANYEQYF
. | TRBJ1-2 | TRBV6-5 | . | TGTGCCAGCAGTTACCTCCCGTTGGACAGCTATGGCTACACCTTC | CASSYLPLDSYGYTF
TRBD2 | TRBJ2-3 | TRBV18 | . | TGTGCCAGCTCTCCACTAAGGGGAGGGCCCGGCACAGATACGCAGTATTTT | CASSPLRGGPGTDTQYF
. | TRBJ1-1 | TRBV20-1 | . | TGCAGTGCGGGCGCGGGCACTGAAGCTTTCTTT | CSAGAGTEAFF
. | TRBJ1-5 | TRBV6-6 | few | TGTGCCAGTGGAGGACAGCAATTAGATCAGCCCCAGCATTTT | CASGGQQLDQPQHF
. | TRBJ1-5 | TRBV6-6 | . | TGTGCCAGCAGCTCGGTCGTGGCCCAGCATTTT | CASSSVVAQHF
TRBD2 | TRBJ2-1 | TRBV7-2 | . | TGTGCCAGCAGCTCTACCCCAACTAGCGGGGGTGGCAATGAGCAGTTCTTC | CASSSTPTSGGGNEQFF
TRBD2 | TRBJ2-3 | TRBV5-1 | . | TGCGCCAGCAGCAACGGACTAGCGGTTGGGGCAGATACGCAGTATTTT | CASSNGLAVGADTQYF
. | TRBJ2-7 | TRBV5-4 | . | TGTGCCAGCCAAACCGGCGGGGCAAATCTCTACGAGCAGTACTTC | CASQTGGANLYEQYF
. | TRBJ2-7 | TRBV5-1 | . | TGCGCCAGCAGCCGCCACGGGGGCTCCTACGAGCAGTACTTC | CASSRHGGSYEQYF